This TCR beta chain was observed in a study of technical replicates of blood from four donors. The table came from immunoSEQ multiplex PCR; TCRdb's copy has only in-frame clones and leaves some out. In the table there are 62,000 or so clones, more than 75% of which are singletons. This TCR was sampled from a human donor in good health. Some clones in this sample may be carry-over from other donors' samples. The sequenced sample was PBMCs.

CDR3 DNA: TGCGCCAGCAGCTCACCCGGGGGTAGCGGGAGTAGCTACGAGCAGTACTTC. Residues: CASSSPGGSGSSYEQYF. The V call is TRBV5-1, the J call TRBJ2-7; 9 bases agree with TRBD2. The CDR3 consists of 17 residues. V shed 3 bases and J 3 bases; nucleotides not matched to a gene: 13. Germline CDR1 SGHRS, CDR2 YFSETQ.